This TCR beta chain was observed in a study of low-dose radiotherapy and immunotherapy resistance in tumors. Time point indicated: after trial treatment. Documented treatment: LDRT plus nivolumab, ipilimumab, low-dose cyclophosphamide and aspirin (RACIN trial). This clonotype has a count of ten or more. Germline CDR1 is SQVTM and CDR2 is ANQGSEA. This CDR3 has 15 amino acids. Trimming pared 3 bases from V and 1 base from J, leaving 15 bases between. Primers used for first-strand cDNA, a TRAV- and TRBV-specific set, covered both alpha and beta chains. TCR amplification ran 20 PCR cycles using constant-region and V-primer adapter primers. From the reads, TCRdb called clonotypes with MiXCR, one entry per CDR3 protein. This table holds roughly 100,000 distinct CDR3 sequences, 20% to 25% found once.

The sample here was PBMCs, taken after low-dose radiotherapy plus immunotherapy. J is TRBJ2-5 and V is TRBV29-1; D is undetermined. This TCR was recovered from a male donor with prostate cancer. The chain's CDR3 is CSVDGVYKTQETQYF. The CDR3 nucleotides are TGCAGCGTTGATGGCGTGTACAAGACCCAAGAGACCCAGTACTTC.